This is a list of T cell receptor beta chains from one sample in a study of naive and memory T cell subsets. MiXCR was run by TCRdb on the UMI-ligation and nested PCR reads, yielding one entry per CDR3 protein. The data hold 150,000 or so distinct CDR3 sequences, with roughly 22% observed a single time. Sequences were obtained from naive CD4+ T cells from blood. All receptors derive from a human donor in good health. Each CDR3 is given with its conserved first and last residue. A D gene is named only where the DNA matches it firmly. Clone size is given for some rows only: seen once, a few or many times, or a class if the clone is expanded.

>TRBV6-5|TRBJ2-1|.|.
CASSYLRDAEQFF
TGTGCCAGCAGTTACTTGAGGGACGCTGAGCAGTTCTTC
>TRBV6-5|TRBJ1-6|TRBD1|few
CASSYFGQGNSPLHF
TGTGCCAGCAGTTACTTCGGACAGGGTAATTCACCCCTCCACTTT
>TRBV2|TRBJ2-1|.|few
CASSGLGGEQFF
TGTGCCAGCAGTGGATTAGGGGGTGAGCAGTTCTTC
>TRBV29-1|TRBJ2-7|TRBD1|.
CSVLRTGGHYEQYF
TGCAGCGTCCTTAGGACAGGGGGCCACTACGAGCAGTACTTC
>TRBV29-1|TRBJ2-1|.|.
CSVRLVGEQFF
TGCAGCGTCCGACTAGTGGGTGAGCAGTTCTTC
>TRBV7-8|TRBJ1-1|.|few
CASSLSQLMNTEAFF
TGTGCCAGCAGCTTATCACAGCTCATGAACACTGAAGCTTTCTTT
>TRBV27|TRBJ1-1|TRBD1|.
CASSSGGRMNTEAFF
TGTGCCAGCAGTTCAGGGGGACGCATGAACACTGAAGCTTTCTTT
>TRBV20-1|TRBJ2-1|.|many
CSALLAGRSYNEQFF
TGCAGTGCTCTCTTGGCGGGACGCTCCTACAATGAGCAGTTCTTC
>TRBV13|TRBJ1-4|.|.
CASRGRGATNEKLFF
TGTGCCAGCAGGGGCAGGGGCGCAACTAATGAAAAACTGTTTTTT
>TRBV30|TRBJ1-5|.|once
CAWSPTAHQPQHF
TGTGCCTGGAGTCCCACAGCCCATCAGCCCCAGCATTTT
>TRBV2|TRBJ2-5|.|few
CASSGGEVETQYF
TGTGCCAGCAGTGGGGGGGAGGTAGAGACCCAGTACTTC
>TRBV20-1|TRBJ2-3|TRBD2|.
CSASWSSGRTDTQYF
TGCAGTGCTAGTTGGTCAAGCGGGAGGACAGATACGCAGTATTTT
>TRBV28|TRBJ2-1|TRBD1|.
CASSATGTGAHNEQFF
TGTGCCAGCAGTGCCACCGGGACAGGGGCCCACAATGAGCAGTTCTTC
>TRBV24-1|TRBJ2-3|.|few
CATSQGRAQYF
TGTGCCACCAGTCAGGGTCGGGCGCAGTATTTT
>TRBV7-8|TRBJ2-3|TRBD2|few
CASSRLAGIDTQYF
TGTGCCAGCAGTAGACTAGCGGGTATAGATACGCAGTATTTT
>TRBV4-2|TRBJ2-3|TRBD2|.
CASSQDYGTTWGDTQYF
TGTGCCAGCAGCCAAGATTATGGGACTACCTGGGGGGATACGCAGTATTTT
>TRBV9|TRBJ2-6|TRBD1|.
CASSARRKIGQGISGANVLTF
TGTGCCAGCAGCGCCCGGCGGAAGATCGGACAGGGGATCTCTGGGGCCAACGTCCTGACTTTC
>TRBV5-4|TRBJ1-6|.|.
CASSLEGRDSPLHF
TGTGCCAGCAGCTTGGAGGGTCGGGACTCACCCCTCCACTTT
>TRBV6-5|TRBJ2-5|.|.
CASGRETQYF
TGTGCCAGCGGGCGGGAGACCCAGTACTTC
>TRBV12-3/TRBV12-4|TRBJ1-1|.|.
CASSLRAGETEAFF
TGTGCCAGCAGCCTACGGGCAGGGGAAACTGAAGCTTTCTTT
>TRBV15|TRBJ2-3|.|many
CATSRDPDGTDTQYF
TGTGCCACCAGCAGAGATCCAGATGGCACAGATACGCAGTATTTT
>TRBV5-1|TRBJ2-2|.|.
CASSFIQENTGELFF
TGCGCCAGCAGCTTCATACAGGAGAACACCGGGGAGCTGTTTTTT
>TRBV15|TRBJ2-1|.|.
CATGRDYNEQFF
TGTGCCACCGGACGGGACTACAATGAGCAGTTCTTC
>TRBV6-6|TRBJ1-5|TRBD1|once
CASSYQSGTGGNQPQHF
TGTGCCAGCAGTTACCAATCCGGGACAGGGGGCAATCAGCCCCAGCATTTT
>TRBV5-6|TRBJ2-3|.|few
CASSPGGADTQYF
TGTGCCAGCAGCCCCGGCGGGGCTGATACGCAGTATTTT
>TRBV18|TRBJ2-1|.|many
CASSPSGTSNEQFF
TGTGCCAGCTCACCTTCCGGGACTTCCAATGAGCAGTTCTTC
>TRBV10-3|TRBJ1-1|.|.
CAIREQLNTEAFF
TGTGCCATCAGGGAACAGCTGAACACTGAAGCTTTCTTT
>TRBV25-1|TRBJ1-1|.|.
CASRPLGGTGTEAFF
TGTGCCAGCAGACCTTTAGGCGGGACGGGCACTGAAGCTTTCTTT